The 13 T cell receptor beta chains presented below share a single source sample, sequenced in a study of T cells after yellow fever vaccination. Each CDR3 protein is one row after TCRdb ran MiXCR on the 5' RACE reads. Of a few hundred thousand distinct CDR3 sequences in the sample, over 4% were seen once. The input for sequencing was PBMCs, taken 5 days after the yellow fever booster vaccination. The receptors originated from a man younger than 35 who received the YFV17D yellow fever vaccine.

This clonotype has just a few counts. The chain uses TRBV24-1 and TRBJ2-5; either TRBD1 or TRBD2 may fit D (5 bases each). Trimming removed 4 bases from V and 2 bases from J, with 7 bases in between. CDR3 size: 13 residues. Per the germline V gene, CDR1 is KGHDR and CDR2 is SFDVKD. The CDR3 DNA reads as TGTGCCACCAGTGACGGGGCACAAGAGACCCAGTACTTC. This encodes CATSDGAQETQYF.

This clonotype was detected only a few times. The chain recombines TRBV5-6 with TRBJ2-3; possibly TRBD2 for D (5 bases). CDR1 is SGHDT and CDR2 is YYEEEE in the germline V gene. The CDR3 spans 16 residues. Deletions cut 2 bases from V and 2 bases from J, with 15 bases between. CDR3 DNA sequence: TGTGCCAGCAGCTTTCGGTTCCCAGACTACACAGATACGCAGTATTTT. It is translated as CASSFRFPDYTDTQYF.

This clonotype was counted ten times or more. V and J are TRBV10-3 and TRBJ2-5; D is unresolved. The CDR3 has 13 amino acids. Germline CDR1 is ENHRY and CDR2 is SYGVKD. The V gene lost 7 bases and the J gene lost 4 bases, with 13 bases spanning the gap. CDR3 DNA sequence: TGTGCCATCACAGGACGCCTCGGAGAGACCCAGTACTTC. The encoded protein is CAITGRLGETQYF.

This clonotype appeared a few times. This CDR3 reads CASSVNTGNEQYF. Here the CDR3 DNA reads TGTGCCAGCAGCGTAAACACAGGGAACGAGCAGTACTTC. The V and J genes are TRBV9 and TRBJ2-7; D is possibly TRBD1 (6 bases). The length of the CDR3 is 13 residues. Germline values: CDR1 SGDLS, CDR2 YYNGEE. V gave up 1 base and J gave up 5 bases, with 10 bases separating them.

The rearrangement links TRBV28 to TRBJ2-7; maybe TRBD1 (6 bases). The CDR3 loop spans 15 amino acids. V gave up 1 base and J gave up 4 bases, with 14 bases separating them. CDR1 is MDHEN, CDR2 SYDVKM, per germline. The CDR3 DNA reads TGTGCCAGCAGTTTATCTGGGGCAGGGGAGTACGAGCAGTACTTC. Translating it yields CASSLSGAGEYEQYF.

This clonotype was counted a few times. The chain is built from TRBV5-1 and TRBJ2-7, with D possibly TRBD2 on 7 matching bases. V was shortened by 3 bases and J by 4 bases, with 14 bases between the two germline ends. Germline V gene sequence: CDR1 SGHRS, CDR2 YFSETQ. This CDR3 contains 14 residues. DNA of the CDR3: TGCGCCAGCAGCTCGGGACTACAGGGATACGAGCAGTACTTC. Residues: CASSSGLQGYEQYF.

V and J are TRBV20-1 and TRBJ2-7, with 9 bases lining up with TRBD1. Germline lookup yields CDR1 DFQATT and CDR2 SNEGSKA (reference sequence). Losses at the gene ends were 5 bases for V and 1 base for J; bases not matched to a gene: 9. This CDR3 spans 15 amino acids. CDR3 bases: TGCAGTGCTCTTACCGGGACAGGGAGGTCCTACGAGCAGTACGTC. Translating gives CSALTGTGRSYEQYV.

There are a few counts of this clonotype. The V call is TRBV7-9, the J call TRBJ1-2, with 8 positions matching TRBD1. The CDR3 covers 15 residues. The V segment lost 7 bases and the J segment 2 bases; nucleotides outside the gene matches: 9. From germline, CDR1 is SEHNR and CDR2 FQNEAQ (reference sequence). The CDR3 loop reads CASNKRAGGNYGYTF. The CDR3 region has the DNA TGTGCCAGCAACAAACGGGCAGGGGGCAACTATGGCTACACCTTC.

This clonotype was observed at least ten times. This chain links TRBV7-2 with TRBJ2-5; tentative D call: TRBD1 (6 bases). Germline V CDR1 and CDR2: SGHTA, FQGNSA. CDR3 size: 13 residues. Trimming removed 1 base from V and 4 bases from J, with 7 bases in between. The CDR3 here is CASSLGGRETQYF. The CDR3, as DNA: TGTGCCAGCAGCTTAGGGGGGCGAGAGACCCAGTACTTC.

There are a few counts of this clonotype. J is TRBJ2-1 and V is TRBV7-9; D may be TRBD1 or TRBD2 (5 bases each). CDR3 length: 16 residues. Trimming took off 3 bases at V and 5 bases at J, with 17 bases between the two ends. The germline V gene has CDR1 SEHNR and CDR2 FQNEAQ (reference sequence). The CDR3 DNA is TGTGCCAGCAGCTTCCGGGACCCTCCCCTCCACAATGAGCAGTTCTTC. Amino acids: CASSFRDPPLHNEQFF. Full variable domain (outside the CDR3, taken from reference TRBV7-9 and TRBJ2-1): DTGVSQNPRHKITKRGQNVTFRCDPISEHNRLYWYRQTLGQGPEFLTYFQNEAQLEKSRLLSDRFSAERPKGSFSTLEIQRTEQGDSAMYLCASSFRDPPLHNEQFFGPGTRLTVL.

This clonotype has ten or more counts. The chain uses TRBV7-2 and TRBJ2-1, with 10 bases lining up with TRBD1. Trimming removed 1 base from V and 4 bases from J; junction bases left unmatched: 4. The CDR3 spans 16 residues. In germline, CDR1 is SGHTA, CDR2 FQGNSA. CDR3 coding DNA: TGTGCCAGCAGCTTAGTTTGGGGACAGGGGTACAATGAGCAGTTCTTC. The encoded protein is CASSLVWGQGYNEQFF.

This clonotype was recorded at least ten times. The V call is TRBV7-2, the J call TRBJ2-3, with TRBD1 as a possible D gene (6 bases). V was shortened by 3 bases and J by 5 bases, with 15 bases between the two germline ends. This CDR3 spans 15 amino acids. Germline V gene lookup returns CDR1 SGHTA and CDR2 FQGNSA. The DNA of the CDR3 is TGTGCCAGCAGCTTCGGGACAAGTAGGGTAGATACGCAGTATTTT. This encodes CASSFGTSRVDTQYF.

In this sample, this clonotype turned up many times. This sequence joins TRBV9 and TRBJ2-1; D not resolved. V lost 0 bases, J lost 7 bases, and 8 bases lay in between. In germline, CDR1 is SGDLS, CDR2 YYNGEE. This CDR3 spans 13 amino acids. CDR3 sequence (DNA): TGTGCCAGCAGCGTAGTGGGGATAAATGAGCAGTTCTTC. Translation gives CASSVVGINEQFF.